The 3 T cell receptor beta chains listed next were all sequenced from one sample in a study of blood T cell repertoires in COVID-19. This table comes from immunoSEQ multiplex PCR, and its TCRdb copy is limited to in-frame clones, with some not included. The sample has around 58,000 clones; 90% are singletons. The sample comprised peripheral blood. These receptors came from a man aged 55-75 years with active COVID-19.

V is TRBV28 and J is TRBJ2-5; 7 bases fit TRBD1. The junction had 9 bases not matched to a gene; V was cut back by 6 bases and J by 5 bases. The CDR3 loop spans 14 amino acids. Germline CDR1 is MDHEN and CDR2 is SYDVKM. The CDR3 DNA reads TGTGCCAGCAGCGCACAGGGGACGGCGGAGACCCAGTACTTC. The encoded protein is CASSAQGTAETQYF.

This rearrangement joins TRBV9 to TRBJ2-5; possible D gene TRBD2, 5 bases. Trimming cost V 4 bases and J 1 base, with 14 bases left between them. Germline lookup yields CDR1 SGDLS and CDR2 YYNGEE. The CDR3 extends over 15 amino acids. The DNA of the CDR3 is TGTGCCAGCAGCAACGACGGGGAGTCCCAAGAGACCCAGTACTTC. It codes for CASSNDGESQETQYF.

The chain employs TRBV7-9 and TRBJ2-2; D may be TRBD2 (6 bases). Deletions cut 5 bases from V and 4 bases from J, with 14 bases between. Germline-derived CDR1 and CDR2 are SEHNR and FQNEAQ (reference sequence). The CDR3 has 15 amino acids. Written as DNA, the CDR3 is TGTGCCAGCAGCACAGGAACTAGCAGCACCGGGGAGCTGTTTTTT. Its protein is CASSTGTSSTGELFF.